A selection of T cell receptor beta chains follows, all from one sample in a study of cytomegalovirus exposure and HLA in healthy donors. Repertoires were generated with immunoSEQ multiplex PCR, while TCRdb's copy carries only in-frame clones and drops some. This table holds about 120,000 clones, 70% found once. Material: PBMCs. Every receptor here comes from a man aged 25-40 years in good health and CMV-seropositive. Both conserved end residues are part of each CDR3. A D gene is named only where the DNA matches it firmly. Only part of the rows carry a size: once, few, many, or a class if the clone is expanded.

D: NA
J: TRBJ2-3
size: NA
V: TRBV30
DNA: TGTGCCTGGAGTGTGGCCACAGGGTCTTCGGATACGCAGTATTTT
CDR3: CAWSVATGSSDTQYF

D: NA
J: TRBJ1-4
size: NA
V: TRBV20-1
DNA: TGCAGTGCTAGCGGGGGTGAAAAACTGTTTTTT
CDR3: CSASGGEKLFF

D: TRBD1
J: TRBJ2-2
size: NA
V: TRBV28
DNA: TGTGCCAGCGGAATCGACAGGGTGGGCACCGGGGAGCTGTTTTTT
CDR3: CASGIDRVGTGELFF

D: TRBD1
J: TRBJ2-3
size: NA
V: TRBV2
DNA: TGTGCCAGCAGTGTTCGCAGGGGGCTTGGCACAGATACGCAGTATTTT
CDR3: CASSVRRGLGTDTQYF

D: TRBD1
J: TRBJ2-4
size: once
V: TRBV30
DNA: TGTGCCTGGAGGCTTAGGACAGGGTCCAAAAACATTCAGTACTTC
CDR3: CAWRLRTGSKNIQYF

D: NA
J: TRBJ2-1
size: NA
V: TRBV30
DNA: TGTGCCTGGAGATCACCAAGCCATGAGCAGTTCTTC
CDR3: CAWRSPSHEQFF

D: TRBD1
J: TRBJ1-2
size: NA
V: TRBV5-1
DNA: TGCGCCAGCAGCTTGACATTAACCCGGGACAGTTTCTATGGCTACACCTTC
CDR3: CASSLTLTRDSFYGYTF

D: NA
J: TRBJ1-1
size: NA
V: TRBV28
DNA: TGTGCCAGCCGCCACACAGGGATCACTGAAGCTTTCTTT
CDR3: CASRHTGITEAFF

D: TRBD2
J: TRBJ2-3
size: NA
V: TRBV18
DNA: TGTGCCAGCTCTAAAGCGGGAGTCACAGATACGCAGTATTTT
CDR3: CASSKAGVTDTQYF

D: TRBD2
J: TRBJ2-7
size: NA
V: TRBV4-1
DNA: TGCGCCAGCAGCCAATCTAGCGGTTTACACTACGAGCAGTACTTC
CDR3: CASSQSSGLHYEQYF

D: TRBD1
J: TRBJ1-3
size: NA
V: TRBV5-1
DNA: TGCGCCAGCAGCCCCGGACAGGGAACACCCTCTGGAAACACCATATATTTT
CDR3: CASSPGQGTPSGNTIYF

D: TRBD1
J: TRBJ1-2
size: NA
V: TRBV20-1
DNA: TGCAGTGCACCTGGGACAGGGGGCTGCACCTTC
CDR3: CSAPGTGGCTF

D: TRBD1
J: TRBJ1-4
size: NA
V: TRBV7-9
DNA: TGTGCCAGCAGATCGGACAGGGTAAACGAAAAACTGTTTTTT
CDR3: CASRSDRVNEKLFF

D: TRBD1
J: TRBJ2-2
size: NA
V: TRBV6-1
DNA: TGTGCCAGCCACGGACAGGGGATCGGGGAGCTGTTTTTT
CDR3: CASHGQGIGELFF

D: TRBD2
J: TRBJ2-3
size: NA
V: TRBV29-1
DNA: TGCAGCGTTGGGCCGGGACTAGCGGGCACAGATACGCAGTATTTT
CDR3: CSVGPGLAGTDTQYF

D: TRBD2
J: TRBJ2-1
size: NA
V: TRBV11-3
DNA: TGTGCCAGCAGCTCCTACGGGCGGGAGGCCCACTCCTACAATGAGCAGTTCTTC
CDR3: CASSSYGREAHSYNEQFF

D: NA
J: TRBJ2-3
size: once
V: TRBV11-2
DNA: TGTGCCAGCAGCTTAGCGGGGGTTAGCACAGATACGCAGTATTTT
CDR3: CASSLAGVSTDTQYF

D: TRBD2
J: TRBJ2-1
size: NA
V: TRBV27
DNA: TGTGCCAGCAGTCCCCTGACTAGCGGGAGAGGGGACTACAATGAGCAGTTCTTC
CDR3: CASSPLTSGRGDYNEQFF

D: NA
J: TRBJ2-3
size: NA
V: TRBV5-5
DNA: TGTGCCAGCAGCTTGGCTGACGGGGATACGCAGTATTTT
CDR3: CASSLADGDTQYF

D: NA
J: TRBJ2-3
size: NA
V: TRBV28
DNA: TGTGCCAGCAGCTCGATCCTTGGAGGCACAGATACGCAGTATTTT
CDR3: CASSSILGGTDTQYF

D: NA
J: TRBJ2-3
size: NA
V: TRBV9
DNA: TGTGCCAGCAGCGTAGCTCCAGGGGTAGGGACAGATACGCAGTATTTT
CDR3: CASSVAPGVGTDTQYF

D: NA
J: TRBJ1-1
size: NA
V: TRBV29-1
DNA: TGCAGCGTAGAAAGGGGGTCTGAAGCTTTCTTT
CDR3: CSVERGSEAFF

D: TRBD1
J: TRBJ2-7
size: few
V: TRBV19
DNA: TGTGCCACCGAGTTAGGACAGGGGTTATTCCACGAGCAGTACTTC
CDR3: CATELGQGLFHEQYF

D: NA
J: TRBJ1-1
size: few
V: TRBV4-3
DNA: TGCGCCAGCAGCCAAGAAAGAGGGATCAACACTGAAGCTTTCTTT
CDR3: CASSQERGINTEAFF

D: NA
J: TRBJ2-3
size: NA
V: TRBV5-6
DNA: TGTGCCAGCACCCCTCCCGGGAGATGGTCAATGAATACGCAGTATTTT
CDR3: CASTPPGRWSMNTQYF

D: NA
J: TRBJ1-1
size: NA
V: TRBV5-1
DNA: TGCGCCAGCAGCTTTGAGGGGAACACTGAAGCTTTCTTT
CDR3: CASSFEGNTEAFF

D: NA
J: TRBJ2-1
size: NA
V: TRBV10-1
DNA: TGCGCCAGCAGTGAAAGCCCGATCAATGAGCAGTTCTTC
CDR3: CASSESPINEQFF

D: NA
J: TRBJ1-2
size: NA
V: TRBV29-1
DNA: TGCAGCGTTGAAGATCTTCGGGGGGAATTAAAAGGCTACACCTTC
CDR3: CSVEDLRGELKGYTF

D: TRBD1
J: TRBJ1-3
size: NA
V: TRBV13
DNA: TGTGCCAGCAGCTTAGGCACAGGGGGCACCATATATTTT
CDR3: CASSLGTGGTIYF

D: TRBD2
J: TRBJ2-2
size: NA
V: TRBV9
DNA: TGTGCCAGCAGCGTACTAGCGGGGGGGAACACCGGGGAGCTGTTTTTT
CDR3: CASSVLAGGNTGELFF

D: TRBD1
J: TRBJ2-5
size: NA
V: TRBV10-1
DNA: TGCGCCAGCAGTGAGCGAACAGGGGGCCATGAGACCCAGTACTTC
CDR3: CASSERTGGHETQYF

D: NA
J: TRBJ1-1
size: NA
V: TRBV11-3
DNA: TGTGCCAGCAGCTTAGATGGTCTCAGGGAAAACACTGAAGCTTTCTTT
CDR3: CASSLDGLRENTEAFF

D: NA
J: TRBJ1-2
size: NA
V: TRBV29-1
DNA: TGCAGCGTCGGACAAGACACCTTC
CDR3: CSVGQDTF

D: TRBD1
J: TRBJ2-2
size: NA
V: TRBV29-1
DNA: TGCAGCGTTTACCCCCCGCCTCGGGACAGGATAAACACCGGGGAGCTGTTTTTT
CDR3: CSVYPPPRDRINTGELFF

D: TRBD2
J: TRBJ2-5
size: NA
V: TRBV29-1
DNA: TGCAGCGTTGGACTAGCGGTTCAAGAGACCCAGTACTTC
CDR3: CSVGLAVQETQYF

D: NA
J: TRBJ2-7
size: NA
V: TRBV18
DNA: TGTGCCAGCTCACCGAGCGGAACCTACGAGCAGTACTTC
CDR3: CASSPSGTYEQYF

D: TRBD2
J: TRBJ2-1
size: NA
V: TRBV28
DNA: TGTGCCAGCAGAAGCGGGAGAAGGAATAGGGAGTACAATGAGCAGTTCTTC
CDR3: CASRSGRRNREYNEQFF

D: NA
J: TRBJ1-4
size: NA
V: TRBV27
DNA: TGTGCCAGCAGATATATGGGAGGAATCGATGAAAAACTGTTTTTT
CDR3: CASRYMGGIDEKLFF

D: TRBD2
J: TRBJ2-3
size: few
V: TRBV7-3
DNA: TGTGCCAGCTCCGGGGGGGGCACAGATACGCAGTATTTT
CDR3: CASSGGGTDTQYF

D: NA
J: TRBJ2-3
size: NA
V: TRBV11-3
DNA: TGTGCCAGCAGCATGAGGGTCACGTCCACAGATACGCAGTATTTT
CDR3: CASSMRVTSTDTQYF

D: NA
J: TRBJ2-5
size: NA
V: TRBV13
DNA: TGTGCCAGCAGCACAGGTGATGGAGAGACCCAGTACTTC
CDR3: CASSTGDGETQYF

D: NA
J: TRBJ1-5
size: NA
V: TRBV21-1
DNA: TGTGCCAGCAGCAAAGGGTCTAGGGGAAATCAGCCCCAGCATTTT
CDR3: CASSKGSRGNQPQHF

D: NA
J: TRBJ2-1
size: NA
V: TRBV27
DNA: TGTGCCAGCAGACCGACAGCCACCGATGAGCAGTTCTTC
CDR3: CASRPTATDEQFF

D: NA
J: TRBJ1-1
size: NA
V: TRBV4-1
DNA: TGCGCCAGCAGCCAATTTGACACAGGACCCTTTGAAGCTTTCTTT
CDR3: CASSQFDTGPFEAFF

D: TRBD2
J: TRBJ2-1
size: NA
V: TRBV4-1
DNA: TGCGCCAGCAGCCAAATTGGCCCCAGGGCGCTAGCGGGGGCCGGATCCTACAATGAGCAGTTCTTC
CDR3: CASSQIGPRALAGAGSYNEQFF

D: NA
J: TRBJ1-2
size: NA
V: TRBV27
DNA: TGTGCCAGCAGTTTGAGGAAAGGGACTCTCTATGGCTACACCTTC
CDR3: CASSLRKGTLYGYTF

D: NA
J: TRBJ2-3
size: NA
V: TRBV7-2
DNA: TGTGCCAGCCGAGGCGCCGTTACGCAGTATTTT
CDR3: CASRGAVTQYF

D: TRBD1
J: TRBJ2-7
size: NA
V: TRBV12-5
DNA: TGTGCTAGTGGACAGGGGCTTATATCCTACGAGCAGTACTTC
CDR3: CASGQGLISYEQYF

D: TRBD1
J: TRBJ1-5
size: NA
V: TRBV6-5
DNA: TGTGCCAGCAGTGCCGGGACAGGTCAACAGCCCCAGCATTTT
CDR3: CASSAGTGQQPQHF

D: NA
J: TRBJ1-1
size: NA
V: TRBV11-2
DNA: TGTGCCAGCAGCTCAACTACAAGCTGGCCTGAAGCTTTCTTT
CDR3: CASSSTTSWPEAFF

D: NA
J: TRBJ2-5
size: NA
V: TRBV7-6
DNA: TGTGCCAGCAGCATATACGACCAGGGTCTAGAGACCCAGTACTTC
CDR3: CASSIYDQGLETQYF

D: NA
J: TRBJ1-2
size: few
V: TRBV20-1
DNA: TGCAGTGCGGGGGGTGGCTACACCTTC
CDR3: CSAGGGYTF

D: NA
J: TRBJ2-1
size: NA
V: TRBV5-6
DNA: TGTGCCAGCAGCTCAACGACAGGTAGCTCCTACAATGAGCAGTTCTTC
CDR3: CASSSTTGSSYNEQFF

D: TRBD2
J: TRBJ2-5
size: NA
V: TRBV7-7
DNA: TGTGCTAGCAGCCCCCAACTAGCGGGGGAAGGAGAGACCCAGTACTTC
CDR3: CASSPQLAGEGETQYF